The 7 T cell receptor beta chains listed next were all sequenced from one sample in a study of blood T cell dynamics during melanoma immunotherapy. Time point: week 3, after first cycle of checkpoint inhibitor. Generated by immunoSEQ multiplex PCR, the TCRdb table keeps only in-frame clones and is missing some. The data show about 12,000 clones, over 75% seen once. The sample was blood, taken from a patient treated with checkpoint blockade. The receptors shown here come from a human donor with melanoma.

This clone was counted once. V usage is TRBV4-1 and J usage is TRBJ2-3; D is undetermined. The CDR3 extends over 16 amino acids. V lost 1 base and J 0 bases, leaving 11 bases between the germline ends. Per germline, CDR1 MGHRA and CDR2 YSYEKL. The CDR3 nucleotides are TGCGCCAGCAGCCAAGGGGAACTTACTAGCACAGATACGCAGTATTTT. Translation: CASSQGELTSTDTQYF.

The rearrangement links TRBV7-3 to TRBJ2-1; D might be TRBD2 (6 bases). Germline V lookup: CDR1 SGHTA, CDR2 FQGTGA. V lost 0 bases, J lost 4 bases, and 10 bases lay in between. CDR3 length: 15 amino acids. CDR3 sequence reads: CASSLTGTPYNEQFF. CDR3 DNA: TGTGCCAGCAGCTTAACCGGGACTCCTTACAATGAGCAGTTCTTC.

This chain links TRBV18 with TRBJ1-1, with D tentatively TRBD1 (5 bases). From germline, CDR1 is KGHSH and CDR2 LQKENI. The CDR3 runs to 13 residues. Trimming stripped 6 bases from V and 1 base from J, with 9 bases between. CDR3 nucleotides: TGTGCCAGCTCGGGGACGGAGAACACTGAAGCTTTCTTT. Translating gives CASSGTENTEAFF.

This chain links TRBV29-1 with TRBJ1-1; TRBD1 agrees at 7 bases. V shed 5 bases and J 8 bases; nucleotides not matched to a gene: 11. Per germline, CDR1 SQVTM and CDR2 ANQGSEA. The CDR3 contains 13 residues. CDR3 DNA sequence: TGCAGCGTTAGGGAGACCGGGACAGCCGAAGCTTTCTTT. It yields the protein CSVRETGTAEAFF.

The V and J genes are TRBV6-1 and TRBJ2-2; no reliable D call. The CDR3 is made up of 13 amino acids. V gave up 8 bases and J gave up 4 bases, with 11 bases separating them. Looked up from germline, CDR1 is MNHNS and CDR2 is SASEGT. The CDR3 bases are TGTGCCAGCCGGTCAGATATCACCGGGGAGCTGTTTTTT. Its translation is CASRSDITGELFF.

This clone was picked up a small number of times. The rearrangement joins TRBV27 to TRBJ1-2; D is undetermined. CDR3 length: 15 amino acids. CDR1 and CDR2 (germline): MNHEY, SMNVEV (reference sequence). Trimming pared 5 bases from V and 2 bases from J, leaving 15 bases between. As DNA, the CDR3 is TGTGCCAGCAGTCCTCTAGAAGACGGAAACTATGGCTACACCTTC. Translation gives CASSPLEDGNYGYTF.

DNA for the CDR3: TGTGCCAGCATATTGACAGGGGCCGTTGGGGCCAACGTCCTGACTTTC. Protein sequence: CASILTGAVGANVLTF. The chain carries TRBV7-9 and TRBJ2-6; TRBD1 matches 8 bases. Germline V gene data show CDR1 as SEHNR and CDR2 as FQNEAQ (reference sequence). The CDR3 has 16 residues. Trimming at V came to 7 bases and at J to 3 bases, leaving 8 bases not matched to a gene. The full variable domain, with the rest looked up from reference TRBV7-9 and TRBJ2-6, is DTGVSQNPRHKITKRGQNVTFRCDPISEHNRLYWYRQTLGQGPEFLTYFQNEAQLEKSRLLSDRFSAERPKGSFSTLEIQRTEQGDSAMYLCASILTGAVGANVLTFGAGSRLTVL.